This record concerns one T cell receptor (beta chain) sequence. At the DNA level, this CDR3 is encoded by other sequences in the same sample as well. This specimen belongs to a study of blood T cell repertoires in COVID-19. Overall study context: The United States, Italy and Spain were the sources of the acute and convalescent COVID-19 samples.

Sequenced by immunoSEQ multiplex PCR; TCRdb stores in-frame clones only, minus some. The sample lists 200,000 to 250,000 clones; roughly 85% were seen once. Germline V gene sequence: CDR1 SGHTA, CDR2 FQGNSA. Trimming left V 8 bases short and J 2 bases short, with 12 bases between. The length of the CDR3 is 13 residues. The specimen was peripheral blood. The TCR sequence derives from a woman older than 75 with acute or convalescent COVID-19. This chain uses TRBV7-2 with TRBJ1-1; D is ambiguous. The CDR3 reads CASVRGLNTEAFF. The CDR3 region has the DNA TGTGCCAGCGTACGGGGTTTAAACACTGAAGCTTTCTTT.